This T cell receptor beta chain was sequenced in a study of PD-L1 blockade in urothelial cancer. Study information: Patients commenced atezolizumab in 2014, and it was given at 1,200 mg intravenously every 3 weeks. A median roughly 130,000 T cells were found in blood samples.

The CDR3 contains 18 residues. Germline V gene data show CDR1 as SGDLS and CDR2 as YYNGEE. The trim removed 0 bases at V and 6 bases at J, leaving 8 bases unmatched. Patients presented with locally advanced or metastatic urothelial carcinoma. Into every PCR, synthetic TCR analog templates were spiked. Generated by immunoSEQ multiplex PCR, the TCRdb table keeps only in-frame clones and is missing some. The repertoire holds approximately 34,000 clones, with 84% as singletons. This specimen consisted of PBMCs, obtained around atezolizumab (anti-PD-L1) treatment. This receptor was taken from a man aged 55 to 70 with urothelial cancer. The chain joins TRBV9 to TRBJ2-2, with 13 nucleotides matching TRBD2. The CDR3 DNA is TGTGCCAGCAGCGTAGTCTCCGGGACTAGCGGGAAACCCGGGGAGCTGTTTTTT. This gives the protein CASSVVSGTSGKPGELFF. The full variable domain, completed using reference TRBV9 and TRBJ2-2, is DSGVTQTPKHLITATGQRVTLRCSPRSGDLSVYWYQQSLDQGLQFLIQYYNGEERAKGNILERFSAQQFPDLHSELNLSSLELGDSALYFCASSVVSGTSGKPGELFFGEGSRLTVL.